The T cell receptor beta chain under discussion was sequenced for a study of blood T cells in healthy people across ages. Trimming pared 6 bases from V and 1 base from J, leaving 15 bases between. From germline, CDR1 is MNHEY and CDR2 SVGEGT. The CDR3 length is 15 residues. Findings and caveats of the study: It was held that diversity estimates obtained from one million T cells represented underestimates. It was found that TCR beta diversity correlated strongly with the percentage of naive T cells.

It was with a sample-barcoded 5' primer and a J-beta primer mix that a second PCR of roughly 7 to 12 cycles was run. Via MiXCR, TCRdb re-called the 5' RACE reads, giving one row per CDR3 protein. This sample has approximately 1,000,000 distinct CDR3 sequences, with over 35% found just once. As regards this clonotype: The antigen remains undetermined.

The source material was blood. This chain links TRBV6-2 or TRBV6-3 with TRBJ1-1, with D uncertain. The receptor was isolated from an older woman in good health. The CDR3 loop reads CASRGWGVTNTEAFF. The CDR3 DNA reads as TGTGCCAGCAGGGGGTGGGGAGTAACGAACACTGAAGCTTTCTTT.